This T cell receptor (beta chain) was identified in a study of blood T cell repertoires in COVID-19. About the research overall: Sites across the United States, Italy and Spain contributed samples from acute and convalescent COVID-19.

The table came from immunoSEQ multiplex PCR; TCRdb's copy has only in-frame clones and leaves some out. The table records 210,000 or so clones, nearly 90% of them present only once. The recovered donors of Cohort 3 showed two negative PCRs, clearance, or symptom resolution. From germline, CDR1 is MDHEN and CDR2 SYDVKM. Trimming removed 4 bases at V and 4 bases at J, with 19 bases between. The CDR3 extends over 16 amino acids. The gene calls are TRBV28 and TRBJ1-1; tentative D call: TRBD1 (6 bases). Sequencing was performed on PBMCs or T cells enriched from blood (not recorded which). This sequence was found in a young man who had recovered from COVID-19. For the CDR3, the DNA is TGTGCCAGCAGTTACTACCGAGACAGGTACGGCACTGAAGCTTTCTTT. This encodes CASSYYRDRYGTEAFF.